The text below deals with one T cell receptor (beta chain). Its target antigen remains unknown. Base quality data are lacking; no much larger clone is found one base away. The CDR3 runs 15 residues from the cysteine to the phenylalanine. Only the CDR3 region is kept as DNA, spanning 45 bases read in frame from base 1. Trimming accounts for 0 bases at V and 11 bases at J, while the number of junction bases matched to no gene is 8. CDR1 is given as LGHNA and CDR2 as YSLEER, both from the germline V gene. TCRbeta CDR3 regions were amplified from genomic DNA using the immunoSEQ Assay, a bias-controlled multiplex PCR. As for the original processing: The number of nucleated cells in each sample was estimated by amplification of reference gene primers within the assay. To quantify the absolute abundance of each unique TCRbeta CDR3 rearrangement, sequence reads were collapsed and filtered. Productive Simpson clonality was computed per sample as the square root of Simpson's diversity index over productive rearrangements. Here the immuneACCESS table is served through TCRdb, limited to in-frame sequences with V and J called. Missing clones are a known gap in these copies; in checked studies unresolved V genes cover under half, and the rest lacks a known reason. V, J and clone size reflect that table, while D and trimming were determined from the DNA. This sample is represented by over 200,000 clones; about 87% of them were singletons. Clones ranked in the top ten supply 1.2% of the sample.

Participants in the prospective study were aged about 18 to 100 years, lived in about two dozen United States geographic areas, and enrolled through a virtual design. In the prospective study, participants were assigned to cohorts based on the clinical history participants reported in a screening survey and a study questionnaire. Recovered participants in ImmuneRACE Cohort 3 were defined as having two consecutive negative NP/OP PCR tests, clearance from a healthcare professional, or resolution of symptoms. In the prospective study, mobile phlebotomists collected whole blood, serum and a nasopharyngeal or oropharyngeal swab from each participant. Prospective study participants could optionally give additional blood draws and questionnaires over an approximately two-month period. Prospective study blood samples were shipped either frozen or at room temperature before DNA extraction. This sample is part of a study of blood T cell repertoires in COVID-19 (TCRdb year 2020). Context from the whole study: Samples covering the acute and convalescent phases of COVID-19 were provided by collaborators in the United States, Italy and Spain. The material from the prospective study consisted of cDNA or gDNA derived from T cells, B-cell-depleted T cells, or PBMCs. Subjects who had been exposed to COVID-19, were actively infected with it, or had recovered from it provided the deeply sampled blood TCRbeta repertoires that made up the dataset. A freely available public database, intended as a resource for researchers studying the immune response to SARS-CoV-2, is where the repertoires were released. The samples were drawn from the first 160 participants of the ongoing ImmuneRACE study and from 950 to 1,500 subjects provided by 6 global collaborators. A de-identified subject ID, COVID-19 status, age in years and sex were almost always included in the sample metadata. Where HLA class I and class II types were available, the types were taken from metadata supplied by the sample provider, not from assay-based typing. The research as a whole found: Clinical and demographic metadata were provided uncurated, with the amount varying by source and participant.

The sequenced sample consisted of PBMCs or T cells enriched from blood (not recorded which). This receptor was identified in a man aged 25-40 years who had recovered from COVID-19. The chain uses TRBV4-3 and TRBJ1-2, with 11 middle bases fitting TRBD1. The CDR3 region has the sequence CASSQEEVDRGPYTF. The nucleotides are TGCGCCAGCAGCCAAGAGGAGGTGGACAGGGGGCCTTACACCTTC.